The following is a T cell receptor (beta chain) sequence with its context. These data are taken from a study of cytomegalovirus exposure and HLA in healthy donors. Germline V gene data show CDR1 as GTSNPN and CDR2 as SVGIG (reference sequence). The CDR3 has 12 residues. V was clipped by 0 bases and J by 6 bases, with 6 bases between them. A multiplex PCR was run with 60 Vbeta primers and 13 Jbeta primers. Assay used: immunoSEQ multiplex PCR; TCRdb lists only in-frame clones, some missing. Of about 87,000 clones listed, over 65% are singletons. This receptor was identified in a man aged 25 to 45 in good health and CMV-seropositive. Sequencing input: PBMCs. The rearrangement joins TRBV30 to TRBJ2-4; tentatively, D is TRBD2 (6 bases). CDR3 in DNA: TGTGCCTGGAGTGTCGGGGGAAACATTCAGTACTTC. This codes for CAWSVGGNIQYF.